This TCR beta chain was sequenced during a study of blood T cell repertoires in COVID-19. The data were produced by immunoSEQ multiplex PCR, yet TCRdb's version contains in-frame clones alone and is incomplete. Here the sample spans some 290,000 clones, 89% being singletons. The sample consisted of PBMCs or T cells enriched from blood (not recorded which). This TCR came from a woman in her twenties or thirties who had recovered from COVID-19.

CDR3 DNA sequence: TGTGCCAGCATCCAGGGGGCAGATGAAAAACTGTTTTTT. This sequence encodes CASIQGADEKLFF. The rearrangement uses TRBV6-5 and TRBJ1-4; 8 nucleotides line up with TRBD1. CDR1 MNHEY and CDR2 SVGAGI come from the germline V gene. The J segment lost 6 bases and the V segment lost 7 bases, leaving 4 bases of the junction unmatched. The CDR3 consists of 13 residues.